The rows below give T cell receptor beta chains drawn from one sample of a study of beta chain features in type 1 diabetes. The protocol was immunoSEQ multiplex PCR, while the TCRdb copy is restricted to in-frame clones and leaves out a portion. The top ten hold approximately 0.053% of the sample, which has nearly 250,000 clones, 68% seen once. Input material: naive CD4+ T cells from blood. The receptors were sampled from a man aged 25 to 40 in good health. Each CDR3 is given with its conserved first and last residue. The order of the fields is D gene, clone size, V gene, J gene, CDR3 protein, CDR3 DNA. D genes are given only for firm matches. A row's size may be missing; if present it is once, few, many or a size class.

d_gene: TRBD2
abundance: NA
v_gene: TRBV7-2
j_gene: TRBJ2-4
CDR3aa: CASSLASGSINIQYF
CDR3nt: TGTGCCAGCAGCTTAGCTAGCGGGAGTATAAACATTCAGTACTTC

d_gene: NA
abundance: NA
v_gene: TRBV30
j_gene: TRBJ1-1
CDR3aa: CAWRTYRDLNTEAFF
CDR3nt: TGTGCCTGGAGAACCTACAGGGATTTGAACACTGAAGCTTTCTTT

d_gene: TRBD1
abundance: few
v_gene: TRBV29-1
j_gene: TRBJ2-1
CDR3aa: CSVEEIRDSSYNEQFF
CDR3nt: TGCAGCGTTGAAGAGATCCGGGACAGCTCCTACAATGAGCAGTTCTTC

d_gene: TRBD2
abundance: NA
v_gene: TRBV5-1
j_gene: TRBJ2-7
CDR3aa: CASSRGLAGPPSYEQYF
CDR3nt: TGCGCCAGCAGCCGGGGACTAGCGGGTCCGCCTTCCTACGAGCAGTACTTC

d_gene: NA
abundance: NA
v_gene: TRBV5-1
j_gene: TRBJ2-6
CDR3aa: CASSLWVPGANVLTF
CDR3nt: TGCGCCAGCAGCTTGTGGGTCCCTGGGGCCAACGTCCTGACTTTC

d_gene: NA
abundance: few
v_gene: TRBV6-6
j_gene: TRBJ2-7
CDR3aa: CASSSGTNYEQYF
CDR3nt: TGTGCCAGCAGTTCCGGGACCAACTACGAGCAGTACTTC

d_gene: TRBD2
abundance: NA
v_gene: TRBV29-1
j_gene: TRBJ2-2
CDR3aa: CSGSTSGSGELFF
CDR3nt: TGCAGCGGTTCGACTAGCGGGAGTGGGGAGCTGTTTTTT

d_gene: NA
abundance: NA
v_gene: TRBV5-1
j_gene: TRBJ2-5
CDR3aa: CASSQGLSTETQYF
CDR3nt: TGCGCCAGCAGCCAGGGACTTTCTACGGAGACCCAGTACTTC

d_gene: NA
abundance: NA
v_gene: TRBV29-1
j_gene: TRBJ2-5
CDR3aa: CSVDSASPQETQYF
CDR3nt: TGCAGCGTTGATTCGGCTAGCCCCCAAGAGACCCAGTACTTC

d_gene: NA
abundance: NA
v_gene: TRBV7-2
j_gene: TRBJ2-7
CDR3aa: CASRKIGYGHEQYF
CDR3nt: TGTGCCAGCAGAAAGATTGGCTACGGCCACGAGCAGTACTTC

d_gene: TRBD1
abundance: NA
v_gene: TRBV30
j_gene: TRBJ1-2
CDR3aa: CAWRATGRSYGYTF
CDR3nt: TGTGCCTGGAGGGCGACAGGGAGGTCGTATGGCTACACCTTC

d_gene: NA
abundance: NA
v_gene: TRBV7-2
j_gene: TRBJ2-1
CDR3aa: CASSLARVDLTEQFF
CDR3nt: TGTGCCAGCAGCTTAGCGAGGGTAGACTTAACTGAGCAGTTCTTC

d_gene: NA
abundance: NA
v_gene: TRBV30
j_gene: TRBJ2-7
CDR3aa: CAWSDNGGEQYF
CDR3nt: TGTGCCTGGAGTGACAATGGAGGCGAGCAGTACTTC

d_gene: NA
abundance: NA
v_gene: TRBV29-1
j_gene: TRBJ1-2
CDR3aa: CSVGQIYGYTF
CDR3nt: TGCAGCGTTGGACAGATCTATGGCTACACCTTC

d_gene: TRBD2
abundance: NA
v_gene: TRBV7-9
j_gene: TRBJ2-7
CDR3aa: CASSLVSGGYEQYF
CDR3nt: TGTGCCAGCAGCTTAGTCTCGGGGGGCTACGAGCAGTACTTC

d_gene: NA
abundance: NA
v_gene: TRBV29-1
j_gene: TRBJ2-1
CDR3aa: CSVEVRSARYEQFF
CDR3nt: TGCAGCGTTGAAGTTAGGAGCGCGAGATATGAGCAGTTCTTC

d_gene: NA
abundance: NA
v_gene: TRBV18
j_gene: TRBJ2-6
CDR3aa: CASSPSRAGANVLTF
CDR3nt: TGTGCCAGCTCACCAAGCAGGGCTGGGGCCAACGTCCTGACTTTC

d_gene: TRBD1
abundance: NA
v_gene: TRBV30
j_gene: TRBJ1-2
CDR3aa: CAWMPDRAAGYTF
CDR3nt: TGTGCCTGGATGCCGGACAGGGCGGCTGGCTACACCTTC

d_gene: NA
abundance: NA
v_gene: TRBV30
j_gene: TRBJ1-5
CDR3aa: CAWSDGAQPQHF
CDR3nt: TGTGCCTGGAGTGACGGGGCGCAGCCCCAGCATTTT

d_gene: NA
abundance: NA
v_gene: TRBV25-1
j_gene: TRBJ2-7
CDR3aa: CASSGVGLNEQYF
CDR3nt: TGTGCCAGCAGTGGGGTAGGGTTGAACGAGCAGTACTTC

d_gene: NA
abundance: few
v_gene: TRBV29-1
j_gene: TRBJ2-1
CDR3aa: CSVVGRSSSNEQFF
CDR3nt: TGCAGCGTTGTAGGTCGGTCAAGCTCCAATGAGCAGTTCTTC

d_gene: NA
abundance: NA
v_gene: TRBV30
j_gene: TRBJ2-3
CDR3aa: CAWSPGAVADTQYF
CDR3nt: TGTGCCTGGTCCCCGGGAGCTGTAGCAGATACGCAGTATTTT

d_gene: NA
abundance: NA
v_gene: TRBV28
j_gene: TRBJ1-1
CDR3aa: CASVVTGGVPEAFF
CDR3nt: TGTGCCAGCGTCGTGACTGGGGGCGTTCCTGAAGCTTTCTTT

d_gene: TRBD1
abundance: few
v_gene: TRBV29-1
j_gene: TRBJ2-6
CDR3aa: CSVERTGSSGANVLTF
CDR3nt: TGCAGCGTTGAACGGACAGGGAGCTCTGGGGCCAACGTCCTGACTTTC

d_gene: NA
abundance: NA
v_gene: TRBV7-2
j_gene: TRBJ2-1
CDR3aa: CASSLALLLTGGEQFF
CDR3nt: TGTGCCAGCAGCTTAGCGCTTCTGCTCACGGGTGGTGAGCAGTTCTTC

d_gene: NA
abundance: once
v_gene: TRBV9
j_gene: TRBJ2-7
CDR3aa: CASSVGQGASYEQYF
CDR3nt: TGTGCCAGCAGCGTAGGGCAGGGAGCTTCCTACGAGCAGTACTTC

d_gene: NA
abundance: once
v_gene: TRBV29-1
j_gene: TRBJ2-7
CDR3aa: CSALQGPYEQYF
CDR3nt: TGCAGCGCCTTACAGGGTCCCTACGAGCAGTACTTC

d_gene: TRBD2
abundance: few
v_gene: TRBV29-1
j_gene: TRBJ2-1
CDR3aa: CSVPGGYNEQFF
CDR3nt: TGCAGCGTCCCGGGGGGGTACAATGAGCAGTTCTTC

d_gene: NA
abundance: once
v_gene: TRBV5-1
j_gene: TRBJ2-7
CDR3aa: CASSPRAEADEQYF
CDR3nt: TGCGCCAGCAGCCCCCGGGCCGAGGCGGACGAGCAGTACTTC